This T cell receptor (beta chain) was captured by sequencing in a study of Graves' ophthalmopathy and Graves' hyperthyroidism (dated by TCRdb to 2017 to 2018). Notes on the research overall: Peripheral blood was collected before any treatment was given, at the time of initial diagnosis. In total, some 130 blood samples were TCR-sequenced: some 40 ophthalmopathy, some 80 hyperthyroidism and roughly 17 hyperthyroidism-to-ophthalmopathy patients. In more than five hyperthyroidism patients, the T-cell repertoires found in thyroid tissue were compared with those found in blood. An independent validation cohort comprised some 18 hyperthyroidism patients and 15 to 17 patients who later progressed from hyperthyroidism to ophthalmopathy. After sampling, hyperthyroidism patients received methimazole starting at 30 mg daily, and ophthalmopathy patients received high-dose intravenous methylprednisolone. A discovery set of 90 to 100 patients (approximately 45 ophthalmopathy, about 58 stable hyperthyroidism) was enrolled to explore V-J signatures distinguishing ophthalmopathy from hyperthyroidism. TCR beta repertoire signatures were used to distinguish Graves' ophthalmopathy from Graves' hyperthyroidism and to predict progression to ophthalmopathy. The 90 to 100 discovery patients were randomly split 7:3 into training and test sets. Broad study findings and their caveats: Sample size was not statistically predetermined, and group allocation was not concealed from the investigators. Ophthalmopathy was separated from stable hyperthyroidism by the 13-signature model with 85% to 90% sensitivity and approximately 84% specificity in cross-validation and with 80%/75% in the test set. Most expanded thyroid clonotypes with frequency above 0.001 were also detected in blood, suggesting blood repertoires may reflect the thyroid immune response. In validation, the model predicted ophthalmopathy progression with over 60% sensitivity and 72.22% specificity; around twelve predicted patients were CT-confirmed with GO in a median of approximately 6.2 months.

This clonotype occurred many times. No antigen is known for it. One base away there is no much larger clone; base qualities are not given. Ophthalmopathy patients were characterized by moderately to severely active disease, a Clinical Activity Score of at least 3, a NOSPECS grade of at least 4, and a disease duration under 3 months. Patients were excluded if they had other autoimmune diseases, uncontrolled infections, pregnancy or lactation. Clinical symptoms, serum thyroxine, TRAb, thyroid ultrasound and orbital computed tomography were used for diagnosis. PBMCs were isolated from 8 to 10 ml of fresh peripheral blood by Ficoll-Paque density gradient centrifugation. Total RNA was extracted using Trizol reagent, and RNA quality was checked on an Agilent 2100 Bioanalyzer. TCR beta CDR3 regions were amplified from RNA transcripts for repertoire sequencing. HTBI primers and the Qiagen OneStep RT-PCR kit were used in a first-round RT-PCR, which was followed by a second-round multiplex PCR, size selection and purification. Libraries were sequenced on an Illumina HiSeq2000 using paired-end 100 bp reads. Concerning the study's data processing: Reads were processed with SOAPnuke, discarding reads with adapters, uncalled bases, mean Phred below 15, or no exact constant-primer or identifier match. High-quality paired reads were merged with COPE v1.2.5. Each unique nucleotide sequence was treated as a clonotype, and MiTCR v1.1 was used to align the clonotypes to the IMGT TRB V, D and J references. Only V-J combinations with frequency above 0.0001 were analysed, covering around 99% of repertoires. For each V-J combination, a TCR clonal expansion and chaos score was defined as the ratio of F50 clonal expansion to chaos observed in the TCRdist matrix. Welch's t-statistics and random forest were used to reduce features to 10 to 15 V-J combinations, which were fed into a naive Bayes classifier. The Morisita-Horn index was used to measure how similar the thyroid and blood repertoires were. Using fastp trimming at Q25 and MiXCR clonotype assembly, TCRdb reanalyzed the public sequencing data and kept in-frame beta chains. Identical CDR3 protein sequences are pooled into one entry, listed with their most common genes and DNA. The V and J calls were not made by the authors but by TCRdb's processing. The sample yields some 520,000 distinct CDR3 sequences; 13% to 15% were counted once. Approximately 9.8% of the sample lies in the top ten.

Sequencing used blood. This TCR was sampled from a woman younger than 45 with Graves' ophthalmopathy. Donor details come from another sample of the same person, matched by shared clones.

At the DNA level, the sequence is TGTGCCAGTAGTATAAGGTGGAACACTGAAGCTTTCTTT. It codes for CASSIRWNTEAFF. Recombination joined TRBV19 with TRBJ1-1, with the D gene too uncertain to name. CDR1 LNHDA and CDR2 SQIVND are derived from the germline V gene (reference sequence). The junction carries 5 bases between V and J, which are trimmed by 2 bases and 1 base respectively. The CDR3 sequence holds 13 residues, the cysteine and phenylalanine included. Only the CDR3 DNA stays, 39 bases, in frame from base 1. Beyond the CDR3, the reference TRBV19 and TRBJ1-1 genes provide the residues; the full variable domain reads: DGGITQSPKYLFRKEGQNVTLSCEQNLNHDAMYWYRQDPGQGLRLIYYSQIVNDFQKGDIAEGYSVSREKKESFPLTVTSAQKNPTAFYLCASSIRWNTEAFFGQGTRLTVV.